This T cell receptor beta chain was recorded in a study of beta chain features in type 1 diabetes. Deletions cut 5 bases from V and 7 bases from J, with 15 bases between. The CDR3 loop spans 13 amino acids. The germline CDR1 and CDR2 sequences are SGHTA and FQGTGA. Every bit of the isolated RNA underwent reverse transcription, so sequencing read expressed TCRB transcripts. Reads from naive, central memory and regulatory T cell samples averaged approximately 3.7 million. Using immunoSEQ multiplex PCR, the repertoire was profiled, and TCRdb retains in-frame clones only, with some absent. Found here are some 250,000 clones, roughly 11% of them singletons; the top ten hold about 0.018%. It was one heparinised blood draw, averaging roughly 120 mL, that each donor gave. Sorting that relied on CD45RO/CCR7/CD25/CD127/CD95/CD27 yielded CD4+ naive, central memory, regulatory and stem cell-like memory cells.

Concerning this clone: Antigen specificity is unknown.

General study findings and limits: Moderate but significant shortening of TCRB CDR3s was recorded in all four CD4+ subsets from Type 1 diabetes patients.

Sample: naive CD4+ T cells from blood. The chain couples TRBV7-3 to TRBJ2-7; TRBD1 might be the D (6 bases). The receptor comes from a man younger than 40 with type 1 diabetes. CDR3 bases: TGTGCCAGCAGCGTATCTACAGGGTCTGAGCAGTACTTC. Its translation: CASSVSTGSEQYF.